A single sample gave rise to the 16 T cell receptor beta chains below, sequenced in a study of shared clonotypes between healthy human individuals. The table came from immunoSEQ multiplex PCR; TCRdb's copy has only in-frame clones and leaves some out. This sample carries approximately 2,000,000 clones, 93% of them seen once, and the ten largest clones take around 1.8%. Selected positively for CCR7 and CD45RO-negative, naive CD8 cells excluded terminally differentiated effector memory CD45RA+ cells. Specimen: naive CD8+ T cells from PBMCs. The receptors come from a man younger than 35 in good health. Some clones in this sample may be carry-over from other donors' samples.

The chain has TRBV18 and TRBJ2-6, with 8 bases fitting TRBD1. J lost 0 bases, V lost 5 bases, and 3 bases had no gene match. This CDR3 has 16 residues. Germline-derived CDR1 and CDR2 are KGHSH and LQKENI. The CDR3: CASSDRGFSGANVLTF. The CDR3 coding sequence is TGTGCCAGCTCAGACAGGGGATTCTCTGGGGCCAACGTCCTGACTTTC.

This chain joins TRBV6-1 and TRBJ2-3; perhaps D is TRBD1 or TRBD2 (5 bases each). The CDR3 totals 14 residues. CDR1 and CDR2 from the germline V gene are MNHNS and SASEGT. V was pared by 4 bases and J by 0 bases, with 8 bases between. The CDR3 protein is CASSGWGSTDTQYF. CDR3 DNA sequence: TGTGCCAGCAGTGGTTGGGGGAGCACAGATACGCAGTATTTT.

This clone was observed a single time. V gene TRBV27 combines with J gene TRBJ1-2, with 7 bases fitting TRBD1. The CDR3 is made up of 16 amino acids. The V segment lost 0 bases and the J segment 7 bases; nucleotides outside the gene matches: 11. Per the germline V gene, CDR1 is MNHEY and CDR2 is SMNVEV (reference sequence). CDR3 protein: CASSLSKGTVTFGYTF. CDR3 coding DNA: TGTGCCAGCAGTTTATCTAAAGGGACAGTGACTTTTGGCTACACCTTC.

Written as DNA, the CDR3 is TGTGCCAGCAGCTTAGGTGGGACAGGGCCTCGGGGCGAGCAGTACTTC. Translated, it gives CASSLGGTGPRGEQYF. The chain links TRBV7-9 to TRBJ2-7; 9 positions match TRBD1. The CDR3 has 16 amino acids. Per the germline V gene, CDR1 is SEHNR and CDR2 is FQNEAQ (reference sequence). V lost 1 base and J lost 6; bases outside the gene matches: 10.

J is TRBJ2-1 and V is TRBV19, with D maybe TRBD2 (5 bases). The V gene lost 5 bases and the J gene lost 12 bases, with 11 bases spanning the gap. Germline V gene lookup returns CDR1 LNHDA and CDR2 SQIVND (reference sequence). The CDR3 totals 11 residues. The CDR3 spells CASSPGNWQFF. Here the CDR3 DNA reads TGTGCCAGTAGTCCGGGAAATTGGCAGTTCTTC.

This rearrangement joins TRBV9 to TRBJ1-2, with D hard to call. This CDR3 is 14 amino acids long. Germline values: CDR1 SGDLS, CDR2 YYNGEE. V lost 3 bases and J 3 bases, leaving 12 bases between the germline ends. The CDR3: CASSGREVDYGYTF. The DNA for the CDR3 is TGTGCCAGCAGCGGGAGGGAGGTTGACTATGGCTACACCTTC.

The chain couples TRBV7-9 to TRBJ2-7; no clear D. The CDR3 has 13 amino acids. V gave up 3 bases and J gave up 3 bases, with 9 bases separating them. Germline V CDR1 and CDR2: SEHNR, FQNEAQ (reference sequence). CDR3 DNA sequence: TGTGCCAGCAGCTTTGGTAGAATCTACGAGCAGTACTTC. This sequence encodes CASSFGRIYEQYF.

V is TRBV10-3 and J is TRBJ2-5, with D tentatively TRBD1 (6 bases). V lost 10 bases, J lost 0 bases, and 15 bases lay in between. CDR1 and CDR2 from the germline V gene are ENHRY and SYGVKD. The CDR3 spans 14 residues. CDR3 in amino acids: CARNFQGYQETQYF. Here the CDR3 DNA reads TGTGCCAGAAACTTTCAGGGGTACCAAGAGACCCAGTACTTC.

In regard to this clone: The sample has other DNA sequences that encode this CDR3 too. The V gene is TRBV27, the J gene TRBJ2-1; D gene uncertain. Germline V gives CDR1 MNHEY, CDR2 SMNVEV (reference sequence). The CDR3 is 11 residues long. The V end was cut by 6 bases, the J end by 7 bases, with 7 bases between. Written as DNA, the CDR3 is TGTGCCAGCAGCTCCGGTAATGAGCAGTTCTTC. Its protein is CASSSGNEQFF.

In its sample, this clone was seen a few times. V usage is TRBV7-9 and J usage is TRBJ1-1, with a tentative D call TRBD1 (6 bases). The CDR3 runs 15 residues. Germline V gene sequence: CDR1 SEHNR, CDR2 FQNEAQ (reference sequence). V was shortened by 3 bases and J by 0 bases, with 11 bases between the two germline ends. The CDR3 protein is CASSFGQTLNTEAFF. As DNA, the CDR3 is TGTGCCAGCAGCTTCGGACAGACCCTGAACACTGAAGCTTTCTTT.

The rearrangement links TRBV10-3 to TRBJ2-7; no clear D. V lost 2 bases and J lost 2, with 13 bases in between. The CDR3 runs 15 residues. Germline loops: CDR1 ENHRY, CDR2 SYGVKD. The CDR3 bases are TGTGCCATCAGTGAGATTGGACCGTCGCCCTACGAGCAGTACTTC. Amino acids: CAISEIGPSPYEQYF.

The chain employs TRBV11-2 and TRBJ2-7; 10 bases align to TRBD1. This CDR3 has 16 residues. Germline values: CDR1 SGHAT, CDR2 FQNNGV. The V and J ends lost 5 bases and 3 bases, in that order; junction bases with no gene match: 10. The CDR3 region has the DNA TGTGCCAGCAGCCAGACAGGGGGCCGACCTGACTACGAGCAGTACTTC. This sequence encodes CASSQTGGRPDYEQYF. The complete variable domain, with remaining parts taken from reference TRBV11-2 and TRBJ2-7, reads EAGVAQSPRYKIIEKRQSVAFWCNPISGHATLYWYQQILGQGPKLLIQFQNNGVVDDSQLPKDRFSAERLKGVDSTLKIQPAKLEDSAVYLCASSQTGGRPDYEQYFGPGTRLTVT.

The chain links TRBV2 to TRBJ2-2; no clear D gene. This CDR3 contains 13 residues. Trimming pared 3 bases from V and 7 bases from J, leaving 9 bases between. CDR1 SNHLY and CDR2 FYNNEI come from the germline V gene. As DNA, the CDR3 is TGTGCCAGCAGTGACTCGGCAGGCGGGGAGCTGTTTTTT. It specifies CASSDSAGGELFF.

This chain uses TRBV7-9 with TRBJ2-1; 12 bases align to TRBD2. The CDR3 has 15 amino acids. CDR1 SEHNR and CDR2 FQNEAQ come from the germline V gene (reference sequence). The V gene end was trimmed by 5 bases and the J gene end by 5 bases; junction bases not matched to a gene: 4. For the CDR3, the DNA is TGTGCCAGCAGCGTACTAGCGGGAGGCCACAATGAGCAGTTCTTC. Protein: CASSVLAGGHNEQFF.

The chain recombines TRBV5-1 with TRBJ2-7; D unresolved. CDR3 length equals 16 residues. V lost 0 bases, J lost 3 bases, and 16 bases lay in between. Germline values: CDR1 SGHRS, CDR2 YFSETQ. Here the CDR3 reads CASSLVASGSNYEQYF. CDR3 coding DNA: TGCGCCAGCAGCTTGGTGGCCTCCGGGTCTAACTACGAGCAGTACTTC.

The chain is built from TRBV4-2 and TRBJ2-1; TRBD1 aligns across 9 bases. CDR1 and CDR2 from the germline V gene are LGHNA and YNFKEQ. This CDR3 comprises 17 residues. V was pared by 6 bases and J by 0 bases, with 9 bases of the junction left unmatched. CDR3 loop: CASRQKTGGTSYNEQFF. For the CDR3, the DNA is TGTGCCAGCAGGCAGAAGACAGGGGGTACCTCCTACAATGAGCAGTTCTTC.